A single sample is the source of the 3 T cell receptor beta chains below, sequenced in a study of T cells after yellow fever vaccination. One entry per CDR3 protein, called by TCRdb with MiXCR from the 5' RACE reads. The repertoire consists of 450,000 to 600,000 distinct CDR3 sequences, with approximately 12% occurring once and the leading ten covering around 15%. This specimen was PBMCs, taken on the day of the yellow fever booster vaccination. Receptor source: a man aged 25-45 years who received the YFV17D yellow fever vaccine.

This clonotype was counted many times. The chain carries TRBV28 and TRBJ2-2; D not certain. Germline V gives CDR1 MDHEN, CDR2 SYDVKM. This CDR3 spans 12 amino acids. Trimming shortened V by 2 bases and J by 8 bases, and 6 bases separated the two germline ends. CDR3 residues: CASSLARGELFF. In DNA form, the CDR3 reads TGTGCCAGCAGTTTAGCTAGGGGGGAGCTGTTTTTT.

The CDR3 nucleotides read TGCAGCGTCGGACCGGATAGCAATCAGCCCCAGCATTTT. Translated: CSVGPDSNQPQHF. V is TRBV29-1 and J is TRBJ1-5; D call uncertain. Germline values: CDR1 SQVTM, CDR2 ANQGSEA. The CDR3 runs to 13 residues. Between the trimmed V and J ends, which lost 6 bases and 0 bases, there was a span of 9 bases.

This clonotype was found a few times. The chain joins TRBV24-1 to TRBJ1-1; D not resolved. The CDR3 spans 17 residues. The V gene's germline CDR1 is KGHDR and CDR2 SFDVKD. Trimming removed 3 bases from V and 3 bases from J, with 19 bases in between. The CDR3 sequence: CATSDLGPMWIHTEAFF. For the CDR3, the DNA is TGTGCCACCAGTGATCTTGGACCTATGTGGATTCACACTGAAGCTTTCTTT.